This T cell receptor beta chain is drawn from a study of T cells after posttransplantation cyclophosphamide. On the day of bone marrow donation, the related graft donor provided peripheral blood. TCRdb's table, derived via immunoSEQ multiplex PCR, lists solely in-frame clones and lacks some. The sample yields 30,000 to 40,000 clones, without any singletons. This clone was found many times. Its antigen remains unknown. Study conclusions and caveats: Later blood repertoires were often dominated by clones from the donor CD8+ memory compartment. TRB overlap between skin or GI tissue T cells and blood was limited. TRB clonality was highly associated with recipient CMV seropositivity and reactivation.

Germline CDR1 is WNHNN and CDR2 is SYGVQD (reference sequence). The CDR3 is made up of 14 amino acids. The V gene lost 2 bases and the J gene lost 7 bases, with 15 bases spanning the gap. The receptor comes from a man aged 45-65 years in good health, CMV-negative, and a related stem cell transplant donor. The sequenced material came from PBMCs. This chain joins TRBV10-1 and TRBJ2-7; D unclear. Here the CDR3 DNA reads TGCGCCAGCAGTGAGGGCGTACCCTCGAGGGAGCAGTACTTC. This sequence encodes CASSEGVPSREQYF.